These T cell receptor beta chains were read from a single sample in a study of blood T cell repertoires in COVID-19. This table comes from immunoSEQ multiplex PCR, and its TCRdb copy is limited to in-frame clones, with some not included. The repertoire holds 60,000 to 70,000 clones, with roughly nine tenths as singletons. The sample was peripheral blood. The receptors originated from a human donor in a cohort sampled during active COVID-19. CDR3s include the opening cysteine and the closing phenylalanine or tryptophan. D genes are given only for firm matches. Only some rows state a clone size, as once, few, many or a class for expanded clones.

length	V	J	size	D	DNA	CDR3
14	TRBV15	TRBJ2-1	NA	NA	TGTGCCACCAGCAGAGATCTAGGGGCGAGGGAGCAGTTCTTC	CATSRDLGAREQFF
16	TRBV7-2	TRBJ2-1	NA	TRBD2	TGTGCCAGCAGCTTAGCGCAACTAGCGGGAGTTAATGAGCAGTTCTTC	CASSLAQLAGVNEQFF
15	TRBV13	TRBJ2-1	NA	TRBD1	TGTGCCAGCAGTACGGGACAGGGTTCCTACAATGAGCAGTTCTTC	CASSTGQGSYNEQFF
13	TRBV12-3/TRBV12-4	TRBJ2-7	NA	NA	TGTGCCAGCAGTTTGCATAACAACTACGAGCAGTACTTC	CASSLHNNYEQYF
13	TRBV5-1	TRBJ1-1	NA	TRBD1	TGCGCCAGCAGCATTGGGACAGACACTGAAGCTTTCTTT	CASSIGTDTEAFF
16	TRBV15	TRBJ1-4	NA	TRBD1	TGTGCCACCAGCAGAGGGGGAGGAGGGGGCGATGAAAAACTGTTTTTT	CATSRGGGGGDEKLFF
16	TRBV13	TRBJ2-7	few	TRBD1	TGTGCCAGCAGCTTAGTAAGGGACAGGGGTGCCTACGAGCAGTACTTC	CASSLVRDRGAYEQYF
15	TRBV28	TRBJ2-1	NA	TRBD2	TGTGCCAGCAGTTTGGGGACTAGCGGGAAGGCCGAGCAGTTCTTC	CASSLGTSGKAEQFF
13	TRBV12-3/TRBV12-4	TRBJ2-1	NA	NA	TGTGCCAGCGGTGGGAGCACCTACAATGAGCAGTTCTTC	CASGGSTYNEQFF
16	TRBV18	TRBJ2-2	NA	TRBD2	TGTGCCAGCTCACCCTCCGCGGGGGGGCCAACCGGGGAGCTGTTTTTT	CASSPSAGGPTGELFF
17	TRBV4-3	TRBJ1-2	once	NA	TGCGCCAGCAGCCAAGATAGCACCGCTCAACTTAACTATGGCTACACCTTC	CASSQDSTAQLNYGYTF
11	TRBV12-3/TRBV12-4	TRBJ2-7	once	NA	TGTGCCAGCAGTTTCTTCTACGAGCAGTACTTC	CASSFFYEQYF
12	TRBV3-1/TRBV3-2	TRBJ2-7	NA	NA	TGTGCCAGCAGCCATCTAGGAAACGAGCAGTACTTC	CASSHLGNEQYF
16	TRBV25-1	TRBJ2-5	NA	NA	TGTGCCAGCAGTGAAGGGGGCGGCTACGTGGGAGAGACCCAGTACTTC	CASSEGGGYVGETQYF
17	TRBV19	TRBJ2-1	NA	NA	TGTGCCAGTAGTATCTCGGGGAGAATCATCTCTGACAATGAGCAGTTCTTC	CASSISGRIISDNEQFF
12	TRBV28	TRBJ2-1	NA	NA	TGTGCCAGCAGGGCCGGGTCGTACTTCCCGTTCTTC	CASRAGSYFPFF
14	TRBV9	TRBJ1-4	NA	NA	TGTGCCAGCAGCTCTACCCCGGGTAATGAAAAACTGTTTTTT	CASSSTPGNEKLFF
15	TRBV7-2	TRBJ2-3	NA	TRBD2	TGTGCCAGCAGCCCACGGACTAGCGGGACAGATACGCAGTATTTT	CASSPRTSGTDTQYF
11	TRBV6-2/TRBV6-3	TRBJ2-7	NA	NA	TGTGCCAGCAGCCTATTACTCGAGCAGTACTTC	CASSLLLEQYF
15	TRBV9	TRBJ2-1	NA	TRBD2	TGTGCCAGCAGCGCACTCGGCGGGGGGTCCGATGAGCAGTTCTTC	CASSALGGGSDEQFF
16	TRBV28	TRBJ1-1	medium-sized	TRBD1	TGTGCCAGCAGTTTAGGGGCGACAGGGATTGACTCTGAAGCTTTCTTT	CASSLGATGIDSEAFF
20	TRBV4-2	TRBJ2-5	NA	TRBD2	TGTGCCAGCAGCCAAGGATTCGGGTTAGCGGGACTGGAGTACCAAGAGACCCAGTACTTC	CASSQGFGLAGLEYQETQYF
14	TRBV18	TRBJ2-1	NA	NA	TGTGCCAGCTCACCACTGTCAAACTACAATGAGCAGTTCTTC	CASSPLSNYNEQFF
17	TRBV19	TRBJ2-1	NA	TRBD2	TGTGCCAGTAGTCGAAAGGTGGGGCGGGAGTCGAACAATGAGCAGTTCTTC	CASSRKVGRESNNEQFF
14	TRBV24-1	TRBJ1-2	NA	NA	TGTGCCACCAGTGAGGGCAGGGGAGTTTATGGCTACACCTTC	CATSEGRGVYGYTF
17	TRBV6-9	TRBJ1-2	NA	NA	TGTGCCAGCAGTCCGCCGGGGGGACCCTATTTCGGTGGTGGCTACACCTTC	CASSPPGGPYFGGGYTF
17	TRBV6-7	TRBJ1-1	NA	TRBD1	TGTGCCAGCAGCGCTACTTTAGCGACAGGGGGTAACACTGAAGCTTTCTTT	CASSATLATGGNTEAFF
14	TRBV19	TRBJ1-6	few	NA	TGTGCCAGTAGTATACAGGGAGGTAATTCACCCCTCCACTTT	CASSIQGGNSPLHF
19	TRBV7-6	TRBJ2-1	NA	TRBD2	TGTGCCAGCAGCTTAGTTCCGATAGCGGGACTCGGATCCTACAATGAGCAGTTCTTC	CASSLVPIAGLGSYNEQFF
16	TRBV11-2	TRBJ2-4	NA	TRBD1	TGTGCCAGCAGCTCCCGACAGGGTGAAGGGAAAAACATTCAGTACTTC	CASSSRQGEGKNIQYF
16	TRBV6-2/TRBV6-3	TRBJ2-7	NA	TRBD1	TGTGCCAGCAGTTACCCGGGACAGGGGAATCCCTACGAGCAGTACTTC	CASSYPGQGNPYEQYF
13	TRBV9	TRBJ2-1	NA	TRBD1	TGTGCCAGCAGCCCTCGGACAGGTAATGAGCAGTTCTTC	CASSPRTGNEQFF
18	TRBV7-6	TRBJ2-2	NA	TRBD1	TGTGCCAGCAGCTTAGTAGCCCCCGACAGGGTACGGACCGGGGAGCTGTTTTTT	CASSLVAPDRVRTGELFF
15	TRBV5-1	TRBJ2-5	NA	TRBD1	TGCGCCAGCAGCTCGACAGGGGCCCCTCAAGAGACCCAGTACTTC	CASSSTGAPQETQYF
13	TRBV5-8	TRBJ1-5	once	NA	TGTGCCAGCCAGTGGGGGGTCAATCAGCCCCAGCATTTT	CASQWGVNQPQHF
15	TRBV6-2/TRBV6-3	TRBJ1-5	few	NA	TGTGCCAGCAGTTATTCGGGGGATGGCAATCAGCCCCAGCATTTT	CASSYSGDGNQPQHF
16	TRBV10-3	TRBJ2-2	NA	NA	TGTGCCATCAGTGAGACGTGGGGGGAGGACACCGGGGAGCTGTTTTTT	CAISETWGEDTGELFF
15	TRBV5-1	TRBJ2-7	NA	TRBD1	TGCGCCAGCAGCGAGTCCGGGACAGAGGGCAGAGGGCAGTACTTC	CASSESGTEGRGQYF
13	TRBV2	TRBJ1-5	NA	NA	TGTGCCAGCAGTGAATATCGGAGTCAGCCCCAGCATTTT	CASSEYRSQPQHF
15	TRBV6-6	TRBJ2-5	once	NA	TGTGCCAGCAGACGGTATCAGGGGGGCGAGGAGACCCAGTACTTC	CASRRYQGGEETQYF
15	TRBV19	TRBJ1-1	once	TRBD1	TGTGCCAGTAGTAAGTGGGGACAGGGACAACTTGAAGCTTTCTTT	CASSKWGQGQLEAFF
19	TRBV19	TRBJ2-7	NA	TRBD2	TGTGCCAGTAGTAGGGGGGTCGGGGCGGGAGACCCCAGCTCCTACGAGCAGTACTTC	CASSRGVGAGDPSSYEQYF
18	TRBV19	TRBJ2-3	NA	TRBD2	TGTGCCAGTAGTAGCCGGGGGGTTGGGGTGGGGAGCACAGATACGCAGTATTTT	CASSSRGVGVGSTDTQYF
16	TRBV4-3	TRBJ2-2	NA	TRBD1	TGCGCCAGCAGCCGACAGGGGACTTCGGCGACCGGGGAGCTGTTTTTT	CASSRQGTSATGELFF
14	TRBV19	TRBJ2-2	NA	NA	TGTGCCAGTAGTATCCAGGTTAGCACCGGGGAGCTGTTTTTT	CASSIQVSTGELFF
14	TRBV7-9	TRBJ2-1	NA	NA	TGTGCCAGCAGCTTAGCGGTGTTCCGGGAGCTGCACTTCTTC	CASSLAVFRELHFF
15	TRBV7-9	TRBJ1-1	few	NA	TGTGCCAGCAGCTGGGGGGATACCCCCAACCCTGAAGCTTTCTTT	CASSWGDTPNPEAFF